Following are 17 T cell receptor beta chains from one sample sequenced in a study of response to subunit inactivated influenza vaccine. A single record per CDR3 protein comes from TCRdb applying MiXCR to the RT-PCR reads. Of roughly 700,000 distinct CDR3 sequences in the sample, approximately 15% are singletons; the top ten hold 5.5% to 8%. This sample comprised PBMCs from blood, obtained around 15 days before vaccination. The receptors originated from a man aged 50 to 60 who received an inactivated influenza vaccine.

This clonotype was recorded a few times. This sequence joins TRBV7-2 and TRBJ1-3, with D unclear. CDR1 is SGHTA and CDR2 is FQGNSA in the germline V gene. The CDR3 has 14 amino acids. V was trimmed by 1 base and J by 4 bases, leaving 8 bases between them. The CDR3 region has the DNA TGTGCCAGCAGCTTAGTAGGCCGGGGAAACACCATATATTTT. Translation gives CASSLVGRGNTIYF.

The chain couples TRBV2 to TRBJ2-7, with a tentative D call TRBD2 (6 bases). The CDR3 length is 13 residues. Germline V lookup: CDR1 SNHLY, CDR2 FYNNEI. V lost 7 bases to trimming and J lost 3 bases, with 13 bases between them. The CDR3 protein is CASKWDSIYEQYF. CDR3 sequence (DNA): TGTGCCAGCAAATGGGACTCAATCTACGAGCAGTACTTC.

This clonotype was seen only a few times. The chain recombines TRBV13 with TRBJ1-2; 7 bases are a match to TRBD1. This CDR3 has 15 residues. J lost 8 bases, V lost 4 bases, and 13 bases had no gene match. Germline V gene sequence: CDR1 PRHDT, CDR2 FYEKMQ (reference sequence). The CDR3 loop reads CASSSRGLTRGGYTF. The CDR3 nucleotides are TGTGCCAGCAGCTCCCGGGGCTTAACCAGGGGGGGCTACACCTTC.

This clonotype was observed a few times. The chain joins TRBV20-1 to TRBJ1-4; 7 nucleotides match TRBD1. This CDR3 is built from 15 residues. Germline V CDR1 and CDR2: DFQATT, SNEGSKA (reference sequence). The ends lost 3 bases at V and 3 bases at J; junction bases unmatched: 7. The CDR3 loop reads CSASLTGLSNEKLFF. The CDR3 DNA reads as TGCAGTGCTAGTCTGACAGGGCTGTCTAATGAAAAACTGTTTTTT.

This clonotype was found a few times. The V call is TRBV5-1, the J call TRBJ2-5; no clear D gene. The CDR3 contains 13 residues. Trimming removed 0 bases at V and 4 bases at J, with 7 bases between. Germline CDR1 SGHRS, CDR2 YFSETQ. CDR3 DNA sequence: TGCGCCAGCAGCTTGGGACTGATAGAGACCCAGTACTTC. As protein: CASSLGLIETQYF.

This clonotype was seen repeatedly, ten times or more. V usage is TRBV5-1 and J usage is TRBJ2-2; D unclear. Germline V CDR1 and CDR2: SGHRS, YFSETQ. V lost 5 bases and J 1 base, leaving 9 bases between the germline ends. This CDR3 contains 14 residues. The CDR3 DNA reads as TGCGCCAGCAGGGCCGGCGAGAACACCGGGGAGCTGTTTTTT. This sequence encodes CASRAGENTGELFF.

This clonotype has only a few counts. This sequence joins TRBV29-1 and TRBJ2-5; D gene ambiguous. The CDR3 covers 12 residues. Germline loops: CDR1 SQVTM, CDR2 ANQGSEA. V lost 5 bases and J 1 base, leaving 8 bases between the germline ends. The CDR3 DNA reads as TGCAGCGTTTTGCCAGCCCAAGAGACCCAGTACTTC. Translated: CSVLPAQETQYF.

The rearrangement links TRBV6-2 or TRBV6-3 to TRBJ2-1; D not resolved. The CDR3 contains 13 residues. Germline V gene data show CDR1 as MNHEY and CDR2 as SVGEGT. Between the trimmed V and J ends, which lost 2 bases and 6 bases, there was a span of 8 bases. The CDR3 region has the DNA TGTGCCAGCAGTTACGATCTGATCAATGAGCAGTTCTTC. Encoded protein: CASSYDLINEQFF.

This clonotype has at least ten counts. The chain employs TRBV5-1 and TRBJ2-1; no firm D call. CDR1 and CDR2 (germline): SGHRS, YFSETQ. The CDR3 covers 15 residues. With 2 bases removed from V and 0 bases from J, the gap between germline ends came to 9 bases. This CDR3 reads CASSFGASSYNEQFF. CDR3 bases: TGCGCCAGCAGCTTTGGAGCGAGCTCCTACAATGAGCAGTTCTTC.

This clonotype has just a few counts. The rearrangement joins TRBV24-1 to TRBJ2-1, with D tentatively TRBD2 (5 bases). The germline V and J ends were trimmed by 5 bases and 0 bases, with 10 bases remaining between them. Germline lookup yields CDR1 KGHDR and CDR2 SFDVKD. The CDR3 has 15 amino acids. The CDR3 sequence: CATSGPSGSYNEQFF. The CDR3 DNA reads as TGTGCCACCAGTGGGCCGAGCGGCTCCTACAATGAGCAGTTCTTC.

This clonotype was seen only a few times. This CDR3 reads CSARDGAGLEQYF. CDR3 nucleotide sequence: TGCAGCGCGCGGGACGGTGCTGGTCTCGAGCAGTACTTC. The rearrangement joins TRBV29-1 to TRBJ2-7, with D possibly TRBD2 on 6 matching bases. V was cut by 7 bases and J by 6 bases, with 19 bases left in between. CDR3 length equals 13 residues. Looked up from germline, CDR1 is SQVTM and CDR2 is ANQGSEA.

J is TRBJ2-1 and V is TRBV11-2; 7 bases line up with TRBD1. This CDR3 has 14 amino acids. V lost 5 bases, J lost 3 bases, and 4 bases stayed unmatched. Germline CDR1 SGHAT, CDR2 FQNNGV. CDR3 bases: TGTGCCAGCAGCGACAGGGAGATCTACAATGAGCAGTTCTTC. Translated: CASSDREIYNEQFF.

The chain uses TRBV5-5 and TRBJ1-2; the D is unclear. The CDR3 length is 13 residues. Per germline, CDR1 SGHKS and CDR2 YYEKEE (reference sequence). Trimming removed 4 bases from V and 4 bases from J, with 11 bases in between. The CDR3, as DNA: TGTGCCAGCAGCCAAGGACGGACCTATGGCTACACCTTC. Residues: CASSQGRTYGYTF.

The gene calls are TRBV20-1 and TRBJ2-7, with D maybe TRBD1 (6 bases). V lost 0 bases and J 3 bases, leaving 21 bases between the germline ends. The CDR3 length is 17 residues. CDR1 DFQATT and CDR2 SNEGSKA come from the germline V gene (reference sequence). CDR3 loop: CSARDLLGQGTFYEQYF. The DNA of the CDR3 is TGCAGTGCTAGAGATCTCCTGGGCCAGGGGACCTTCTACGAGCAGTACTTC.

A few counts support this clonotype. The J gene is TRBJ1-4, the V gene TRBV27; possible D gene TRBD1, 5 bases. CDR3 length: 13 amino acids. The V end lost 2 bases, the J end lost 6 bases, and 7 bases lay between the germline ends. From germline, CDR1 is MNHEY and CDR2 SMNVEV (reference sequence). The CDR3 spells CASSLIRDEKLFF. Here the CDR3 DNA reads TGTGCCAGCAGTTTAATCAGGGATGAAAAACTGTTTTTT.

Here the CDR3 reads CASSNRGQRSGANVLTF. CDR3 DNA sequence: TGTGCCAGCAGCAACAGGGGACAGAGGTCTGGGGCCAACGTCCTGACTTTC. V is TRBV7-8 and J is TRBJ2-6; 7 positions agree with TRBD1. This CDR3 has 17 residues. The germline gives CDR1 SGHVS, CDR2 FQNEAQ. With 5 bases clipped from V and 1 base from J, the junction kept 8 bases outside the gene matches. The complete variable domain, with remaining parts taken from reference TRBV7-8 and TRBJ2-6, reads GAGVSQSPRYKVAKRGQDVALRCDPISGHVSLFWYQQALGQGPEFLTYFQNEAQLDKSGLPSDRFFAERPEGSVSTLKIQRTQQEDSAVYLCASSNRGQRSGANVLTFGAGSRLTVL.

V and J are TRBV6-5 and TRBJ2-3; perhaps TRBD2 as D (5 bases). The germline gives CDR1 MNHEY, CDR2 SVGAGI. This CDR3 is 16 amino acids long. V was pared by 4 bases and J by 4 bases, with 18 bases between. The CDR3 is CASSSVGGLGADTQYF. The CDR3 DNA reads TGTGCCAGCAGTTCCGTCGGCGGGCTCGGGGCAGATACGCAGTATTTT.